The TCR beta chain under discussion was sequenced for a study of cytomegalovirus exposure and HLA in healthy donors. Study outcomes and limitations: It was taken for granted in presence/absence analyses that sequencing depth across donors was roughly uniform. A later analysis linked around 17,000 TCR beta sequences to HLA alleles at 0.05 false discovery rate. Being productive about 90% or about 30% of the time was typical of most TCR beta V segments in an earlier analysis. Sequencing likely caused a cluster of highly shared sequence variants.

About this clone: Its antigen is unidentified.

CDR3 length equals 14 residues. V was cut by 6 bases and J by 0 bases, with 11 bases left in between. Germline V gene data show CDR1 as SNHLY and CDR2 as FYNNEI. Primers included in the PCR were 60 Vbeta and 13 Jbeta primers. Profiling relied on immunoSEQ multiplex PCR, and the TCRdb table lists in-frame clones only, not all of them. The table includes approximately 220,000 clones, about four fifths detected once. The V and J genes are TRBV2 and TRBJ1-1, with D hard to call. The TCR was taken from a man aged 35-49 years in good health and CMV-seropositive. Material for sequencing was PBMCs. CDR3 protein: CASRSNGVNTEAFF. The CDR3 coding sequence is TGTGCCAGCAGGTCCAACGGGGTGAACACTGAAGCTTTCTTT.